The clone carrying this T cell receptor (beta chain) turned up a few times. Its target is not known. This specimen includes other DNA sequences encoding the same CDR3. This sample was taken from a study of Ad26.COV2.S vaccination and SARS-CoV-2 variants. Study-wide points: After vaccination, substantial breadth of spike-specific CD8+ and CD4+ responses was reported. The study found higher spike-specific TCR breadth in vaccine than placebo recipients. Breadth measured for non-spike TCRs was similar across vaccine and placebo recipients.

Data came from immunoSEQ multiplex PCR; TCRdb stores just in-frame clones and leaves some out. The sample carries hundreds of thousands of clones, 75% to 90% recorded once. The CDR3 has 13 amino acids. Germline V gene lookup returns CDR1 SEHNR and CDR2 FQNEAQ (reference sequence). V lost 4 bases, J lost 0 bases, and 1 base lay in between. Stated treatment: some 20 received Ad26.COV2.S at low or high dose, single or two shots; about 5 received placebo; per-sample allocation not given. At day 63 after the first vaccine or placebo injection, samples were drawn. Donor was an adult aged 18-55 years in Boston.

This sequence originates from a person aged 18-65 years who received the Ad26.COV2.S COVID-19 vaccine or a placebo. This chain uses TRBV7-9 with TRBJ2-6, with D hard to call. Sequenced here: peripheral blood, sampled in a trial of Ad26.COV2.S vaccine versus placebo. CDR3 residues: CASSSSGANVLTF. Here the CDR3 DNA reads TGTGCCAGCAGCTCCTCTGGGGCCAACGTCCTGACTTTC.